One sample yielded the 17 T cell receptor beta chains listed below, sequenced in a study of OX40 agonist ivuxolimab in advanced cancers. Measured with immunoSEQ multiplex PCR; TCRdb has only the in-frame clones, and not every one. The sample contains some 64,000 clones, 88% of which appear only once. The material sequenced was CD4+ or CD8+ T cells sorted from blood, taken in a trial of the OX40 agonist ivuxolimab. The receptors originated from an adult with an advanced solid tumor such as melanoma, head and neck, liver or kidney cancer.

The chain has TRBV18 and TRBJ2-3; TRBD2 agrees at 8 bases. This CDR3 contains 15 residues. Germline V gene lookup returns CDR1 KGHSH and CDR2 LQKENI. The V segment lost 0 bases and the J segment 4 bases; nucleotides outside the gene matches: 3. CDR3 DNA sequence: TGTGCCAGCTCACCACCTAGCGGGAACGCAGATACGCAGTATTTT. It yields the protein CASSPPSGNADTQYF.

The CDR3 bases are TGTGCCAGCAGCTTTAACAGCCCATTCCGGTTCTTC. Amino acids: CASSFNSPFRFF. V is TRBV7-2 and J is TRBJ2-1, with no clear D. Germline V CDR1 and CDR2: SGHTA, FQGNSA. The CDR3 runs to 12 residues. The V gene lost 3 bases and the J gene lost 15 bases, with 15 bases spanning the gap.

In its sample, this clone was seen once. This rearrangement joins TRBV4-2 to TRBJ2-5; D gene ambiguous. Trimming removed 4 bases at V and 5 bases at J, with 11 bases between. The CDR3 loop spans 13 amino acids. The germline gives CDR1 LGHNA, CDR2 YNFKEQ. In DNA form, the CDR3 reads TGTGCCAGCAGCCCAACGGCTGGCGAGACCCAGTACTTC. Translated: CASSPTAGETQYF.

The chain is built from TRBV18 and TRBJ2-7; D is possibly TRBD1 or TRBD2 (5 bases each). CDR1 and CDR2 (germline): KGHSH, LQKENI. Trimming stripped 0 bases from V and 5 bases from J, with 8 bases between. The CDR3 loop spans 13 amino acids. CDR3 sequence: CASSPPGTNEQYF. CDR3 bases: TGTGCCAGCTCACCACCCGGGACGAACGAGCAGTACTTC.

V and J are TRBV6-1 and TRBJ2-5; the D gene could be TRBD1 or TRBD2 (5 bases each). The CDR3 spans 12 residues. The germline gives CDR1 MNHNS, CDR2 SASEGT. The V gene lost 11 bases and the J gene lost 5 bases, with 15 bases spanning the gap. This CDR3 reads CAGSLGTETQYF. Here the CDR3 DNA reads TGTGCCGGAAGTCTGGGGACGGAGACCCAGTACTTC.

This sequence joins TRBV29-1 and TRBJ2-3; 14 positions agree with TRBD2. The CDR3 consists of 16 residues. CDR1 is SQVTM and CDR2 is ANQGSEA in the germline V gene. V lost 0 bases and J lost 3; bases outside the gene matches: 2. The CDR3 is CSVEDRTSGRTDTQYF. In DNA, the CDR3 is TGCAGCGTTGAAGACCGGACTAGCGGGAGGACAGATACGCAGTATTTT.

The chain links TRBV30 to TRBJ1-1; 8 positions match TRBD1. Per the germline V gene, CDR1 is GTSNPN and CDR2 is SVGIG (reference sequence). The CDR3 covers 13 residues. With V trimmed by 2 bases and J by 3 bases, 2 bases remained unmatched. The CDR3 here is CAWSLTGDTEAFF. The CDR3 DNA reads TGTGCCTGGAGTTTGACAGGGGACACTGAAGCTTTCTTT.

The chain recombines TRBV10-3 with TRBJ2-7, with D tentatively TRBD1 (5 bases). Trimming shortened V by 6 bases and J by 0 bases, and 6 bases separated the two germline ends. The CDR3 length is 12 residues. Per the germline V gene, CDR1 is ENHRY and CDR2 is SYGVKD. CDR3 sequence: CAIRQDSYEQYF. The CDR3 bases are TGTGCCATCAGACAGGACTCCTACGAGCAGTACTTC.

The V call is TRBV6-4, the J call TRBJ1-2; the match to TRBD1 covers 7 bases. The V gene's germline CDR1 is MRHNA and CDR2 SNTAGT. J gave up 2 bases and V 9 bases, and 18 bases lay outside the gene matches. This CDR3 is built from 17 residues. The CDR3 here is CASTKPGRGPLNYGYTF. CDR3 DNA: TGTGCCAGTACTAAACCAGGAAGGGGGCCCTTAAACTATGGCTACACCTTC.

The chain couples TRBV7-2 to TRBJ2-5; a weak D match, TRBD2 (5 bases). Germline-derived CDR1 and CDR2 are SGHTA and FQGNSA. The CDR3 consists of 15 residues. The germline V and J ends were trimmed by 4 bases and 0 bases, with 12 bases remaining between them. Here the CDR3 DNA reads TGTGCCAGCAGCTCCCAACTAGGCGACCAAGAGACCCAGTACTTC. Translated: CASSSQLGDQETQYF.

The CDR3 DNA sequence: TGTGCCAGCAGCATAGAGGCTTCTGGGGCCAACGTCCTGACTTTC. Its protein is CASSIEASGANVLTF. The genes are TRBV7-6 and TRBJ2-6, with D unclear. The CDR3 runs 15 residues. The germline V gene has CDR1 SGHVS and CDR2 FNYEAQ. The ends were cut back, 5 bases at V and 1 base at J, with 9 bases in the middle.

The CDR3 DNA follows: TGTGCCAGCAGTTACACGGGGGGCGAGCAGTACTTC. Encoded protein: CASSYTGGEQYF. This chain uses TRBV6-5 with TRBJ2-7; 7 bases match TRBD2. The CDR3 totals 12 residues. The junction had 1 base not matched to a gene; V was cut back by 2 bases and J by 6 bases. Germline lookup yields CDR1 MNHEY and CDR2 SVGAGI.

This clone was picked up one time. The chain recombines TRBV11-1 with TRBJ2-5; no clear D gene. The V gene lost 1 base and the J gene lost 5 bases, with 11 bases spanning the gap. This CDR3 spans 14 amino acids. Germline V CDR1 and CDR2: SGHAT, FQDESV (reference sequence). In DNA form, the CDR3 reads TGTGCCAGCAGCTTAGAAACTGGCGGTGAGACCCAGTACTTC. This codes for CASSLETGGETQYF.

The J gene is TRBJ2-6, the V gene TRBV30; no definite D call. The CDR3 length is 13 residues. Germline V gives CDR1 GTSNPN, CDR2 SVGIG (reference sequence). Trimming shortened V by 3 bases and J by 4 bases, and 7 bases separated the two germline ends. The CDR3: CAWRTGGANVLTF. Written as DNA, the CDR3 is TGTGCCTGGAGAACGGGCGGGGCCAACGTCCTGACTTTC.

The V call is TRBV19, the J call TRBJ1-5; 8 bases line up with TRBD1. This CDR3 has 16 residues. V trimming: 5 bases; J trimming: 1 base; junction bases outside the gene matches: 7. Germline V CDR1 and CDR2: LNHDA, SQIVND (reference sequence). The CDR3 sequence is CASSSADRGSNQPQHF. CDR3 sequence (DNA): TGTGCCAGTAGTTCCGCAGACAGGGGAAGCAATCAGCCCCAGCATTTT.

This clone was picked up one time. The chain's CDR3 is CASSTNRGPLHF. The CDR3 coding sequence is TGTGCCAGCAGTACCAACAGGGGACCCCTCCACTTT. The chain combines TRBV2 with TRBJ1-6, with TRBD1 matching over 7 bases. Trimming cost V 5 bases and J 12 bases; bases outside gene matches: 4. This CDR3 region has 12 residues. Per the germline V gene, CDR1 is SNHLY and CDR2 is FYNNEI.

The chain carries TRBV7-9 and TRBJ2-1; D is perhaps TRBD1 or TRBD2 (5 bases each). Looked up from germline, CDR1 is SEHNR and CDR2 is FQNEAQ (reference sequence). The CDR3 length is 14 residues. The V end lost 5 bases, the J end lost 8 bases, and 16 bases lay between the germline ends. DNA for the CDR3: TGTGCCAGCAGCACCGGGACGTGGGTCGATGAGCAGTTCTTC. Translating it yields CASSTGTWVDEQFF.